Included here is one T cell receptor beta chain sequence, with context. The specificity of this receptor is unknown. Base qualities were left out, and no much larger clone turns up one base away. This specimen comes from a study of shared clonotypes between healthy human individuals (dated by TCRdb to 2020 to 2021). Broadly, across the study: A few men and two women, aged 18 to 49 years, made up the cohort. For each donor, three plates each were used for CD4 naive and CD4 memory, two plates were used for CD8 naive, and one plate was used for CD8 memory. To increase sequencing depth and limit assay-specific biases, TCR repertoire library preparation and sequencing were carried out by different laboratories using diverse techniques. Per donor, leukapheresis produced somewhere between about 0.85 and 9.5 billion PBMCs. Blood TCR repertoires of about 5 healthy adults were deeply sequenced to estimate repertoire size and the extent of clonotype sharing between individuals.

Healthy HIV-negative adults with no recently reported acute infections or vaccinations were included as donors. Every donor was a Caucasian adult residing in Nashville, Tennessee, USA. CD4+ T cells were enriched by magnetic negative selection; naive cells were then positively selected on CD45RA, and the negative fraction formed the memory subset. After blood collection by leukapheresis, PBMCs were isolated using Ficoll-Histopaque density gradient centrifugation and then cryopreserved in the vapor phase of liquid nitrogen. Analytical flow cytometry was used to check the purity and quantity of every magnetically sorted T cell population. Genomic DNA was isolated from each sorted fraction and quantified by UV absorbance on a Nanodrop 2000c. Using the deep immunoSEQ assay, multiplex PCR amplified TCR CDR3 regions from genomic DNA. Genomic DNA extracted from each cell subset was distributed evenly over all wells of several immunoSEQ 96-well plates, and each plate served as one replicate. For sorted subsets, each replicate PCR was loaded with 200 ng genomic DNA, equivalent to 25,000 to 35,000 T cell genomes. Purified libraries were measured with a Qubit 3.0 fluorometer, size-checked on a Bioanalyzer 2100, and measured again with the KAPA Library Quantification kit. Each immunoSEQ 96-well plate was sequenced on its own single-read 150-cycle Illumina NextSeq 550 flow cell. The published analysis was carried out like this. Because the immunoSEQ output held only junctional sequences and lacked quality scores, the filtering could not match the filtering applied to full-length reads. Sequences were annotated with PyIR, a Python wrapper for IgBLAST v1.9, and V/J genes and CDR3 were assigned using IMGT germline references. Reads were filtered out if the reads had weak V/J assignments (E-value above 1e-6), no CDR3, stop codons, out-of-frame junctions, or ambiguous translated residues. A V3J clonotype was defined by an identical inferred V gene, J gene, and CDR3 amino acid sequence. To compute the percentage overlap between repertoires, the number of shared unique clonotypes was divided by the size of the smaller repertoire. Repertoire richness was assessed with RTK rarefaction, the Chao1 estimator, and Recon v2.1 estimates of unobserved clonotypes. For all TCRbeta clonotypes obtained by the gDNA method from several donors, generation probabilities were computed with OLGA. Not all clones reach the TCRdb copy of this immuneACCESS table, which keeps in-frame sequences only. Checked studies attribute under half of the gap to unresolved V genes and leave the rest unexplained. The V and J calls and clone size are taken from that table; D and trimming were inferred from the DNA. The sample contains fewer than 2.5 million clones, under 95% of them found a single time. Roughly 0.36% of the sample goes to the ten largest clones.

The study at large found these results: Higher generation probabilities were observed for clonotypes shared by all four sorted-subset donors than for non-shared clonotypes. Incomplete sequencing was indicated by rarefaction of sorted-subset datasets, despite the large sequencing depth. The genetic and exposure-history diversity represented was limited by the small number of donors. Naive subsets generally had larger estimated clonotype richness than memory subsets. Pairwise subsampling indicated that sequencing depth was expected to affect the degree of clonotype sharing among donors. Only blood was sampled, and tissue TCR repertoires likely differ from those in blood. Sharing across a handful of donors was observed for around 5% of naive CD4, under 4% of naive CD8, around 2.5% of memory CD4, and roughly 0.4% of memory CD8 clonotypes.

CDR1 and CDR2, looked up from the germline V gene, are SQVTM and ANQGSEA. The CDR3 holds 11 amino acids from the cysteine to the phenylalanine. Only CDR3 DNA is held: 33 bases, read in frame from base 1. V lost 3 bases and J lost 6 bases; the stretch between them is 8 bases long. Here the chain combines TRBV29-1 and TRBJ1-2, with no confident D gene call. The receptor's source is a man between 18 and 35 years old in good health. Some clones in this sample may be carry-over from other donors' samples. Sequenced: naive CD4+ T cells from PBMCs. The cell subset or site label, as the study defines it: CD45RA+ positively selected. CDR3 protein: CSVDRGDGYTF. The DNA sequence is as follows: TGCAGCGTTGATCGAGGCGATGGCTACACCTTC.